The 5 T cell receptor beta chains below come from one sample, sequenced in a study of blood T cell repertoires in COVID-19 (dated by TCRdb to 2020 to 2021). The library was made by the immunoSEQ multiplex PCR assay. TCRdb took over this immuneACCESS table, retaining in-frame rearrangements with V and J assigned. Such tables are incomplete; in checked studies, under half of the missing clones stem from an unresolved V gene, and the remainder is unexplained. The sample table lists 35,000 to 45,000 clones, 88% of them with a count of one. Together, the top ten hold about 2.4% of the sample. The source material was peripheral blood. The origin of the receptors is a human donor in a cohort sampled during active COVID-19.

The V call is TRBV3-1 (or the pseudogene TRBV3-2), the J call TRBJ2-2; possibly TRBD1 for D (6 bases). CDR1 is LGHDT and CDR2 is YNNKEL in the germline V gene (reference sequence). Deletions cut 4 bases from V and 6 bases from J, with 9 bases between. The CDR3 has 13 residues. This chain's CDR3 is CASSPGQPGELFF. In DNA form, the CDR3 reads TGTGCCAGCAGCCCAGGACAGCCCGGGGAGCTGTTTTTT.

This chain uses TRBV27 with TRBJ1-6; TRBD1 matches at 7 bases. The germline CDR1 and CDR2 sequences are MNHEY and SMNVEV (reference sequence). V shed 4 bases, J shed 13 bases, and the junction held 13 bases outside the gene matches. The CDR3 is 15 amino acids. The CDR3 region is CASSWGTQGMSPLHF. The CDR3 DNA reads TGTGCCAGCAGTTGGGGTACACAGGGGATGTCCCCCCTCCACTTT.

The rearrangement uses TRBV5-4 and TRBJ2-7; 9 nucleotides align to TRBD2. The CDR3 sequence is 15 residues long. Germline lookup yields CDR1 SGHNT and CDR2 YYREEE (reference sequence). V shed 1 base, J shed 2 bases, and the junction held 4 bases outside the gene matches. CDR3 bases: TGTGCCAGCAGCTTGAGGGCGGGGGGGACCTACGAGCAGTACTTC. Translation: CASSLRAGGTYEQYF.

The rearrangement uses TRBV11-2 and TRBJ1-1; TRBD1 is a possible D gene (6 bases). The CDR3 loop spans 16 amino acids. Trimming took 0 bases from V and 4 from J, leaving 15 bases between them. Per germline, CDR1 SGHAT and CDR2 FQNNGV. CDR3 residues: CASSLDPGVVATEAFF. In nucleotides, the CDR3 is TGTGCCAGCAGCTTAGATCCAGGGGTGGTAGCCACTGAAGCTTTCTTT.

A note on this clone: The same CDR3 can be traced to other DNA sequences in this sample. The chain combines TRBV27 with TRBJ2-2; D is possibly TRBD2 (5 bases). Germline lookup yields CDR1 MNHEY and CDR2 SMNVEV (reference sequence). V was pared by 6 bases and J by 6 bases, with 14 bases between. The CDR3 totals 14 residues. Written as DNA, the CDR3 is TGTGCCAGCAGCTCCCGGGGAGCTGCCGGGGAGCTGTTTTTT. Residues: CASSSRGAAGELFF.